This TCR beta chain originates from a study of blood T cell repertoires in COVID-19. For the study at large: Samples of COVID-19 (acute and convalescent) were obtained from the United States, Italy and Spain.

The germline V and J ends were trimmed by 7 bases and 6 bases, with 11 bases remaining between them. Germline CDR1 is DFQATT and CDR2 is SNEGSKA (reference sequence). The CDR3 sequence is 11 residues long. In the original analysis: It was from reference gene primer amplification that nucleated cell counts were estimated. The repertoire was sequenced with immunoSEQ multiplex PCR; TCRdb's copy has only in-frame clones and lacks some. The V and J calls and the clone size are those of that table, but D and trimming were determined from the DNA. Among about 140,000 clones listed, around 73% were seen once.

This rearrangement joins TRBV20-1 to TRBJ2-3; D possibly corresponds to TRBD2 (5 bases). This receptor was obtained from a man in his 60s who had recovered from COVID-19. Sequencing input: peripheral blood. The CDR3 region has the DNA TGCAGTGGAGGAGGCCCCGATACGCAGTATTTT. Translated: CSGGGPDTQYF.